This TCR delta chain was profiled in a study of gamma-delta T cells after stem cell transplantation. This clone was counted a few times. This sequence may be a read error, since a much larger clone differs from it by one base. At the DNA level, this CDR3 is encoded by other sequences in the same sample as well. Germline loops: CDR1 GEAIGNYY, CDR2 EKD. The CDR3 has 14 amino acids. TCRdb repeated clone calling on the RT-PCR reads with CATT. The sample consists of about 5,400 delta-chain clones, 8.5% to 10% of them appearing once. Sequenced sample: gamma-delta T cells. The TCR originated in a human donor. It is not recorded whose cells these are; they may come from a transplant donor. J is TRDJ1 and V is TRDV2; D uncertain. CDR3 coding DNA: TGCGCCTGTGACACTATCCGTGGCCCCGATAAACTCATCTTT. This gives the protein CACDTIRGPDKLIF.